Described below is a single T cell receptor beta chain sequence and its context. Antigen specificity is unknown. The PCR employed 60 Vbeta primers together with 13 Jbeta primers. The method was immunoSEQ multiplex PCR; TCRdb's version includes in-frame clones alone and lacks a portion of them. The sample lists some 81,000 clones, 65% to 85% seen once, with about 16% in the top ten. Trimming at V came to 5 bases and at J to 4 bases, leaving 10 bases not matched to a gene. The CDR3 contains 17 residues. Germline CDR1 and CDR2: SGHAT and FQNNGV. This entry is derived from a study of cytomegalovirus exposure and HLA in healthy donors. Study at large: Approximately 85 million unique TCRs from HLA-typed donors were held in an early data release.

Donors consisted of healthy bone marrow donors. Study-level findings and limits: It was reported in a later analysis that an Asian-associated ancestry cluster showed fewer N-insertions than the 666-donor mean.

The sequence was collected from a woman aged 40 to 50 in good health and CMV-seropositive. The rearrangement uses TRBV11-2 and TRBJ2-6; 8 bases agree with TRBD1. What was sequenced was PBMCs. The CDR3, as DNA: TGTGCCAGCAGCGGTCAGGGGGCTCCCTCCGGGGCCAACGTCCTGACTTTC. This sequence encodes CASSGQGAPSGANVLTF.